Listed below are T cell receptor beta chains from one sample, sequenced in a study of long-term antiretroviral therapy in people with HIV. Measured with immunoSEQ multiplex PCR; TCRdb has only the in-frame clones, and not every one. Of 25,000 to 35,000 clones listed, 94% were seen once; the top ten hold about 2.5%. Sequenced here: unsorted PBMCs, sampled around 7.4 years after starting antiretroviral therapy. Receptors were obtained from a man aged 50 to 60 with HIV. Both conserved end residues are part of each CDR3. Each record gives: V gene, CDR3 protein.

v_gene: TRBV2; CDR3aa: CASTGIGGGNTIYF
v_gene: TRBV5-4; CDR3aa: CASSLAKGGSGAGGDTQYF
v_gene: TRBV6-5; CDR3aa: CASSYSQGSGYTF
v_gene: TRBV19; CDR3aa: CASNDRGTVYGYTF
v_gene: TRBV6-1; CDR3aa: CASSEVLQGTEAFF
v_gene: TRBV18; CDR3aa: CASSQGLGADTQYF
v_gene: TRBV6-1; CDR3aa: CASSERGTPSTDTQYF
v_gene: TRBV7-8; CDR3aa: CASSLADRGPHYGYTF
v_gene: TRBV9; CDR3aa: CASSGTPGTGELFF
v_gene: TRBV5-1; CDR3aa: CASSLTRLAGGLHEQFF
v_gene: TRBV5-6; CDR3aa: CASSLGKLSSYNEQFF
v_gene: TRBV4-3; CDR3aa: CASSQDSQTNTGELFF
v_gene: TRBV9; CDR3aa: CASSPGTGSPLHF
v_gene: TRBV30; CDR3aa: CAWSARTANTGELFF
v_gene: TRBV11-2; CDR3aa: CASSLARQYGAFF
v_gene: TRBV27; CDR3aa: CASPPDRVSIIYGYTF
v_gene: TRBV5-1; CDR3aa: CASSFGPRGSEQYF
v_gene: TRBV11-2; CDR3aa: CASSSDGGSPYGYTF
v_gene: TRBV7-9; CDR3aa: CASSIYSGTDYGYTF
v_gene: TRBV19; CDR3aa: CASSITQDQPQHF
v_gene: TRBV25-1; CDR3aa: CASSEWYGYTF
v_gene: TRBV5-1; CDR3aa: CASSPTGNQPQHF
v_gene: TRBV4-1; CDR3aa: CASRPDRYTGELFF
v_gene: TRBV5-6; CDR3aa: CASSFLAGSYEQYF
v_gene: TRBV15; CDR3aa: CATSREAQGADGELFF
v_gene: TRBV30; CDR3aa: CAWSVLGTGNEQFF
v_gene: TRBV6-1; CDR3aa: CASSERQGAFYEQYF
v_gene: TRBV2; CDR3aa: CASSGGGLGEQYF
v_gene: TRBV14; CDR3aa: CASSLRGQGPLDEQYF
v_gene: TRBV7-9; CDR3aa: CASSLGSGGQPQHF
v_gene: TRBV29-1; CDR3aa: CSVDRVLAGDTDTQYF
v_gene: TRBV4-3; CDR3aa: CASSQALAGGGTGELFF
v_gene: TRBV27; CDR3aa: CATPRTVNEAFF
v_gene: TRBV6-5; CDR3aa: CASIVWDRDGYGYTF
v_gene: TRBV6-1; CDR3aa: CASSEGTGELFF
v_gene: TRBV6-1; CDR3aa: CASTLLEGSGGYTF
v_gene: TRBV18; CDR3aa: CASSLRTGLEQETQYF
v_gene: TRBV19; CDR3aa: CASSGPRDRANYGYTF
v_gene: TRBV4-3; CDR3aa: CASSQDSTSGAGHSDTQYF
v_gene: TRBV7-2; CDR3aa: CASSLAWPAGGDRKKNIQYF
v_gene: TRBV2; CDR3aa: CASSVAGSNQPQHF
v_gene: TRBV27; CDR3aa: CASGATRLTDTQYF
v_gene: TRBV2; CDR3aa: CASSAVVGQGDYNEQFF
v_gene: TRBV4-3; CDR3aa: CASSQTGLNEQFF
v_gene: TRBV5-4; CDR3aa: CASSSGGLTNEKLFF
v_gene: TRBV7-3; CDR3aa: CASSFGDPPFIVYEQYF
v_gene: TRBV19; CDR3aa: CASSTSGGRSTGELFF
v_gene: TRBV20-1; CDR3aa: CSASGQLEQYF
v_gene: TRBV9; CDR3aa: CASSPRKLNTENTEAFF
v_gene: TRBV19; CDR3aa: CASRETGVYGYTF
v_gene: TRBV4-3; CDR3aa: CASSPAGEDTQYF
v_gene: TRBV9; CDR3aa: CASSVDEVGGDRPTYEQYF